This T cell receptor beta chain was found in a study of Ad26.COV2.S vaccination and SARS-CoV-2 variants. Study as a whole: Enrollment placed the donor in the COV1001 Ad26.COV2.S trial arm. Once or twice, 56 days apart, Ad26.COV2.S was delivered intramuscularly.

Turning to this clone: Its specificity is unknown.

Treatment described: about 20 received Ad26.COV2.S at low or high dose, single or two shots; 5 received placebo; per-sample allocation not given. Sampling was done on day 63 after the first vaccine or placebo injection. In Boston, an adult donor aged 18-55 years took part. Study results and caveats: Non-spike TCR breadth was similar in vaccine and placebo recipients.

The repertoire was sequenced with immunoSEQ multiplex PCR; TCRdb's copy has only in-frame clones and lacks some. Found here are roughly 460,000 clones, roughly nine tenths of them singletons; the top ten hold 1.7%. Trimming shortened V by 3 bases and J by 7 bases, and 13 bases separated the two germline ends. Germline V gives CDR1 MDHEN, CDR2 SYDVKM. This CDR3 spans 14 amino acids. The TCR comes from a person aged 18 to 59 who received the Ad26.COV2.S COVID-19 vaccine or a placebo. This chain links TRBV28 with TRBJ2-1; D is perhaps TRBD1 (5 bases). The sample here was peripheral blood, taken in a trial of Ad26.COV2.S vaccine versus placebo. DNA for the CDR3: TGTGCCAGCAGTTTTTTTGGGCAGGGAAATGAGCAGTTCTTC. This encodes CASSFFGQGNEQFF.